The rows below give T cell receptor beta chains drawn from one sample of a study of early T cells in non-severe SARS-CoV-2 infection. MiXCR, run by TCRdb on the 5' RACE reads, gives a single entry per CDR3 protein. The table records tens of thousands of distinct CDR3 sequences, around 10% of them present only once. Source material: whole blood. Receptor source: an adult who was a healthcare worker with PCR-confirmed SARS-CoV-2 infection or an uninfected control (not recorded which). The CDR3 runs from the conserved cysteine through the conserved F or W. A D gene is named only where the DNA matches it firmly. Part of the rows lack a size; the others show once, few, many or a class for expanded clones.

many	TRBV7-2	-	TRBJ1-5	TGTGCCAGCAGCTTAGAACCCTCCCAGCCCCAGCATTTT	CASSLEPSQPQHF
many	TRBV29-1	-	TRBJ2-7	TGCAGCGTTGAAGTAGGAAGGACATACGAGCAGTACTTC	CSVEVGRTYEQYF
many	TRBV7-9	TRBD2	TRBJ2-3	TGTGCCAGCAGCTTAGCGGAGCGGGGCTTTCGGACAGATACGCAGTATTTT	CASSLAERGFRTDTQYF
many	TRBV3-1	-	TRBJ2-7	TGTGCCAGCAGCCAACCAGCCCGGGACGAGCAGTACTTC	CASSQPARDEQYF
-	TRBV21-1	-	TRBJ2-1	TGTGCCAGCAGCAAAAAGAGAGTAGCGGGGGTCTACAATGAGCAGTTCTTC	CASSKKRVAGVYNEQFF
many	TRBV7-2	-	TRBJ2-2	TGTGCCAGCAGCTTAGCGCCCGTTGGGACCGGGGAGCTGTTTTTT	CASSLAPVGTGELFF
many	TRBV2	TRBD1	TRBJ1-2	TGTGCCAGCACGCGACAGGGGGCAATCTATGGCTACACCTTC	CASTRQGAIYGYTF
-	TRBV5-6	-	TRBJ2-2	TGTGCCAGCAGCTTGGTGAGGCGATCCGGGGAGCTGTTTTTT	CASSLVRRSGELFF
few	TRBV3-1	-	TRBJ2-7	TGTGCCAGCAGCCCGGCCGCGGGGATCGAGCAGTACTTC	CASSPAAGIEQYF
many	TRBV7-9	-	TRBJ2-3	TGTGCCAGCAGCTTAACCGGGGGGCGAAGCACAGATACGCAGTATTTT	CASSLTGGRSTDTQYF
-	TRBV4-1	-	TRBJ2-1	TGCGCCAGCAGCACAAAAGGGGCGAATGAGCAGTTCTTC	CASSTKGANEQFF
-	TRBV2	TRBD1	TRBJ2-7	TGTGCCAGCAGCAGACAGGGGGCATACGGACTCTACGAGCAGTACTTC	CASSRQGAYGLYEQYF
many	TRBV7-9	-	TRBJ1-5	TGTGCCAGCAGCTCGACGGACAGTTTCAATCAGCCCCAGCATTTT	CASSSTDSFNQPQHF
many	TRBV20-1	TRBD2	TRBJ2-1	TGCAGTGCTAGAGCAGCGGGGACCTTGCGCGATGAGCAGTTCTTC	CSARAAGTLRDEQFF
many	TRBV19	-	TRBJ2-5	TGTGCCAGTAAAGCGCAGGGGGACTGGACCCAGTACTTC	CASKAQGDWTQYF
few	TRBV6-1	TRBD2	TRBJ2-7	TGTGCCAGCAGACCCACCCTCGGGACTACCTCCTACGAGCAGTACTTC	CASRPTLGTTSYEQYF
many	TRBV12-5	-	TRBJ2-3	TGTGCTAGTGGACCGGACTACTACACAGATACGCAGTATTTT	CASGPDYYTDTQYF
many	TRBV10-3	TRBD2	TRBJ2-7	TGTGCCACCCTAGCGGGGACCTACGAGCAGTACTTC	CATLAGTYEQYF
many	TRBV11-3	TRBD2	TRBJ2-1	TGTGCCAGCAGCTTGTCTCGGGAGGTGGGGCAGTTCTTC	CASSLSREVGQFF
many	TRBV5-1	-	TRBJ1-3	TGCGCCAGCAGCTTAGGGAGCAGCGCTGAAAACACCATATATTTT	CASSLGSSAENTIYF
few	TRBV5-1	-	TRBJ2-7	TGCGCCAGCAGCCCGCCAGGAGCCGAGCAGTACTTC	CASSPPGAEQYF
many	TRBV7-9	TRBD1	TRBJ2-2	TGTGCCAGCAGCTACAGGGGGCCCGGGGAGCTGTTTTTT	CASSYRGPGELFF
many	TRBV5-5	TRBD1	TRBJ2-1	TGTGCCAGCAGCCATCAGGGACAGGGCAATGAGCAGTTCTTC	CASSHQGQGNEQFF
-	TRBV7-9	TRBD2	TRBJ2-5	TGTGCCAGCAGCCGAGGACTAGCGGGAGAGACCCAGTACTTC	CASSRGLAGETQYF
many	TRBV6-2/TRBV6-3	-	TRBJ2-3	TGTGCCAGCAGTTCCCAACCACAGGATACGCAGTATTTT	CASSSQPQDTQYF
-	TRBV10-2	TRBD2	TRBJ2-1	TGCGCCAGCAGGTCTAGCGGGAGTAGGTTCGAGCAGTTCTTC	CASRSSGSRFEQFF
many	TRBV11-1	-	TRBJ2-1	TGTGCCAGCAGCTCCCCAACTTACAATGAGCAGTTCTTC	CASSSPTYNEQFF
many	TRBV27	-	TRBJ2-2	TGTGCCAGCAGTTTATCCTGGAACACCGGGGAGCTGTTTTTT	CASSLSWNTGELFF
-	TRBV29-1	TRBD2	TRBJ2-3	TGCAGCGTAGGGACTAGCGGCACAGATACGCAGTATTTT	CSVGTSGTDTQYF
many	TRBV6-2/TRBV6-3	-	TRBJ1-1	TGTGCCAGCAGTCCGACCCGGGACGCCGGAGGAGCTTTCTTT	CASSPTRDAGGAFF
many	TRBV6-2/TRBV6-3	-	TRBJ2-7	TGTGCCAGCAGCCCCGGGTTTGAGAGAAACGACGAGCAGTACTTC	CASSPGFERNDEQYF
few	TRBV28	TRBD1	TRBJ2-5	TGTGCCAGCAGTTCTCCGGGACAGCTAGAGACCCAGTACTTC	CASSSPGQLETQYF
many	TRBV6-5	-	TRBJ2-5	TGTGCCAGCTCCCTGGTTGGGGCAAGTCAAGAGACCCAGTACTTC	CASSLVGASQETQYF
-	TRBV9	-	TRBJ2-3	TGTGCCAGCAGCGTAGAGGGATACCTCACAGATACGCAGTATTTT	CASSVEGYLTDTQYF
-	TRBV5-1	-	TRBJ2-1	TGCGCCAGCAGCAAATGGGGATCCGACGGGGTTAATGAGCAGTTCTTC	CASSKWGSDGVNEQFF
many	TRBV24-1	-	TRBJ1-3	TGTGCCACCAGTGCGGGGGGCTCTGGAAACACCATATATTTT	CATSAGGSGNTIYF
many	TRBV7-3	TRBD2	TRBJ2-1	TGTGCCAGCAGCAAAGGACTAGCGGGAGGGGAGGAGCAGTTCTTC	CASSKGLAGGEEQFF
-	TRBV29-1	-	TRBJ1-4	TGCAGCGCTGGGGGGGGAGGCGTGAATGAAAAACTGTTTTTT	CSAGGGGVNEKLFF
few	TRBV12-3/TRBV12-4	-	TRBJ2-2	TGTGCCAGCAGTTACCAACTGTCGGGAAAATCTACCGGGGAGCTGTTTTTT	CASSYQLSGKSTGELFF
many	TRBV25-1	-	TRBJ1-1	TGTGCCAGCAGTATACAGGGAGTTACTGAAGCTTTCTTT	CASSIQGVTEAFF
many	TRBV28	-	TRBJ2-7	TGTGCCAGCAGTTTATCTCAGGGATCCTACGAGCAGTACTTC	CASSLSQGSYEQYF
many	TRBV24-1	-	TRBJ2-3	TGTGCCACCAGTGATCCTCCCGGGGATACGCAGTATTTT	CATSDPPGDTQYF
-	TRBV18	-	TRBJ1-4	TGTGCCAGCTCACCAGGAAGGCCCCCGGGGGAAAAACTGTTTTTT	CASSPGRPPGEKLFF
-	TRBV10-2	-	TRBJ1-5	TGCGCCAGCAGTGAGGGAGGTCAGCCCCAGCATTTT	CASSEGGQPQHF
few	TRBV29-1	TRBD2	TRBJ2-3	TGCAGCGAGAGGTCTAGCGGGGGCAATACGCAGTATTTT	CSERSSGGNTQYF